The 20 T cell receptor beta chains in this list originate from one sample, sequenced in a study of blood T cell repertoires in COVID-19. Data came from immunoSEQ multiplex PCR; TCRdb stores just in-frame clones and leaves some out. The repertoire holds 150,000 to 200,000 clones, with 65% to 85% as singletons. The sample comprised peripheral blood. These receptors were collected from a woman aged 30 to 39 with acute or convalescent COVID-19.

This chain links TRBV19 with TRBJ2-1; perhaps TRBD2 as D (6 bases). Germline CDR1 LNHDA, CDR2 SQIVND (reference sequence). Trimming took 3 bases from V and 0 from J, leaving 9 bases between them. The CDR3 has 15 residues. The CDR3 coding sequence is TGTGCCAGTAGTATCGGGGGAGACTCCTACAATGAGCAGTTCTTC. It is translated as CASSIGGDSYNEQFF.

CDR3 sequence (DNA): TGTGCCAGCAGCCCCCCAGGGCAGTTAACAGATACGCAGTATTTT. Its translation is CASSPPGQLTDTQYF. This rearrangement joins TRBV14 to TRBJ2-3; the D gene is possibly TRBD1 (5 bases). This CDR3 is built from 15 residues. Germline loops: CDR1 SGHDN, CDR2 FVKESK. The V end lost 4 bases, the J end lost 3 bases, and 14 bases lay between the germline ends.

The V call is TRBV7-2, the J call TRBJ1-2; 7 nucleotides align to TRBD1. CDR1 is SGHTA, CDR2 FQGNSA, per germline. The ends lost 1 base at V and 3 bases at J; junction bases unmatched: 11. The CDR3 totals 17 residues. The CDR3 DNA follows: TGTGCCAGCAGCTTAGAGGGGATGGCAGGGGGGTACTATGGCTACACCTTC. This translates into CASSLEGMAGGYYGYTF.

This clone was observed once. This sample also contains other DNA sequences that code for the same CDR3. The gene calls are TRBV18 and TRBJ1-3; the D is unclear. Deletions cut 3 bases from V and 4 bases from J, with 4 bases between. The germline gives CDR1 KGHSH, CDR2 LQKENI. This CDR3 comprises 12 residues. The CDR3 DNA is TGTGCCAGCTCACCGGAGGGAAACACCATATATTTT. Translating it yields CASSPEGNTIYF.

The DNA of the CDR3 is TGTGCCAGCAGTGAAGCGCTCACAGGATATCAGCCCCAGCATTTT. Encoded protein: CASSEALTGYQPQHF. V is TRBV6-1 and J is TRBJ1-5, with D maybe TRBD1 (5 bases). CDR1 MNHNS and CDR2 SASEGT come from the germline V gene. The V end was cut by 0 bases, the J end by 5 bases, with 11 bases between. This CDR3 is 15 amino acids long.

The chain has TRBV4-1 and TRBJ2-1, with 7 positions matching TRBD2. The CDR3 has 15 amino acids. Trimming at V came to 8 bases and at J to 10 bases, leaving 17 bases not matched to a gene. In germline, CDR1 is MGHRA, CDR2 YSYEKL. The CDR3 region has the DNA TGCGCCAGCTACAGTAGCGCCCTAGCGGCGGGCGAGCAGTTCTTC. Its protein product is CASYSSALAAGEQFF.

The chain links TRBV19 to TRBJ1-2; TRBD1 matches 7 bases. This CDR3 spans 15 amino acids. Germline assignment: CDR1 LNHDA and CDR2 SQIVND (reference sequence). V was clipped by 6 bases and J by 3 bases; unmatched bases: 10. The CDR3 region is CASRRTGVWDYGYTF. The CDR3 DNA follows: TGTGCCAGTAGGAGAACAGGGGTTTGGGACTATGGCTACACCTTC.

This clone was detected once. The chain joins TRBV3-1 (or the pseudogene TRBV3-2) to TRBJ2-7, with 10 bases that match TRBD2. This CDR3 comprises 15 residues. Germline V gives CDR1 LGHDT, CDR2 YNNKEL (reference sequence). V lost 4 bases, J lost 3 bases, and 6 bases stayed unmatched. CDR3 nucleotide sequence: TGTGCCAGCAGCCCCGGACTAGCGGATATCTACGAGCAGTACTTC. Its translation is CASSPGLADIYEQYF.

The chain recombines TRBV30 with TRBJ1-6, with TRBD1 as a possible D gene (5 bases). V lost 2 bases to trimming and J lost 10 bases, with 12 bases between them. Germline-derived CDR1 and CDR2 are GTSNPN and SVGIG (reference sequence). CDR3 length: 13 residues. The CDR3 reads CAWSLRGGSPLHF. Here the CDR3 DNA reads TGTGCCTGGAGTCTTAGGGGTGGGTCACCCCTCCACTTT.

The genes are TRBV4-3 and TRBJ1-1; 8 nucleotides line up with TRBD1. The J segment lost 4 bases and the V segment lost 3 bases, leaving 10 bases of the junction unmatched. This CDR3 comprises 16 residues. CDR1 is LGHNA, CDR2 YSLEER, per germline. Written as DNA, the CDR3 is TGCGCCAGCAGCCAGGATATGGGACAGGTCGGCACTGAAGCTTTCTTT. It specifies CASSQDMGQVGTEAFF.

Worth noting for this clone: The identical CDR3 is also encoded by other nucleotide sequences in the sample. The chain joins TRBV11-2 to TRBJ1-5; 7 bases align to TRBD1. This CDR3 region has 14 residues. Unmatched junction bases numbered 4, after V lost 5 bases and J lost 3 bases. Germline values: CDR1 SGHAT, CDR2 FQNNGV. The CDR3 is CASSRDRANQPQHF. The DNA of the CDR3 is TGTGCCAGCAGCCGCGACAGGGCCAATCAGCCCCAGCATTTT.

V is TRBV18 and J is TRBJ2-3, with D perhaps matching TRBD2 (5 bases). Trimming cost V 3 bases and J 0 bases, with 16 bases left between them. This CDR3 has 17 amino acids. In germline, CDR1 is KGHSH, CDR2 LQKENI. The CDR3: CASSPWTGGVSTDTQYF. The CDR3 region has the DNA TGTGCCAGCTCACCCTGGACTGGCGGAGTTAGCACAGATACGCAGTATTTT.

The J gene is TRBJ2-3, the V gene TRBV5-6; no reliable D call. V was cut by 1 base and J by 0 bases, with 12 bases left in between. The CDR3 length is 16 residues. The germline V gene has CDR1 SGHDT and CDR2 YYEEEE. CDR3 bases: TGTGCCAGCAGCTTGTTTTTACAGTCGAGCACAGATACGCAGTATTTT. Protein sequence: CASSLFLQSSTDTQYF.

The CDR3 reads CASGSPGGDEQFF. CDR3 coding DNA: TGTGCTAGTGGTTCCCCGGGAGGGGATGAGCAGTTCTTC. The chain links TRBV12-5 to TRBJ2-1; 8 bases line up with TRBD2. This CDR3 contains 13 residues. Germline lookup yields CDR1 LGHNT and CDR2 FRNRAP. Trimming at V came to 4 bases and at J to 8 bases, leaving 4 bases not matched to a gene.

The genes are TRBV29-1 and TRBJ1-1; 7 nucleotides agree with TRBD1. The V gene end was trimmed by 7 bases and the J gene end by 8 bases; junction bases not matched to a gene: 10. The CDR3 loop spans 12 amino acids. Germline CDR1 and CDR2: SQVTM and ANQGSEA. The CDR3 coding sequence is TGCAGCGCAGGACAGGCTAGTGGGGAAGCTTTCTTT. Its translation is CSAGQASGEAFF.

On this clone itself: The junction differs from germline at one of its ends, possibly a read error. The chain has TRBV7-7 and TRBJ2-7; TRBD2 might be the D (6 bases). This CDR3 comprises 15 residues. Germline loops: CDR1 SSHAT, CDR2 FNYEAQ (reference sequence). In DNA, the CDR3 is TGTGCTAGCAGCTTAGCGGTAGGAGCCTCCTACGAGCAGTACTTC. Translating gives CASSLAVGASYEQYF.

The V gene is TRBV5-1, the J gene TRBJ2-5, with D unresolved. The CDR3 sequence is 14 residues long. Germline loops: CDR1 SGHRS, CDR2 YFSETQ. V dropped 1 base and J dropped 1 base, with 8 bases sitting between them. The CDR3 region has the DNA TGCGCCAGCAGCTTGATCCCGCGCCAAGAGACCCAGTACTTC. Amino acid sequence: CASSLIPRQETQYF.

The genes are TRBV7-9 and TRBJ2-2; 13 nucleotides line up with TRBD2. Unmatched junction bases numbered 8, after V lost 4 bases and J lost 6 bases. CDR1 is SEHNR and CDR2 is FQNEAQ in the germline V gene (reference sequence). CDR3 length: 17 amino acids. The chain's CDR3 is CASSSLRLAGGPGELFF. In nucleotides, the CDR3 is TGTGCCAGCAGCTCTCTCCGACTAGCGGGGGGACCCGGGGAGCTGTTTTTT.

J is TRBJ2-7 and V is TRBV2; maybe TRBD1 (5 bases). V lost 4 bases and J lost 7, with 11 bases in between. Germline CDR1 is SNHLY and CDR2 is FYNNEI. This CDR3 region has 12 residues. The CDR3 reads CASSGGYREQYF. In nucleotides, the CDR3 is TGTGCCAGCAGTGGGGGCTATAGGGAGCAGTACTTC.

This clone has a handful of counts. This chain connects TRBV28 to TRBJ1-1; possibly TRBD1 for D (5 bases). V was cut by 7 bases and J by 5 bases, with 23 bases left in between. This CDR3 comprises 16 residues. CDR1 is MDHEN, CDR2 SYDVKM, per germline. The CDR3 region has the DNA TGTGCCAGCACCAAAAACCGTTCACCAGGGCGGACTGAAGCTTTCTTT. This gives the protein CASTKNRSPGRTEAFF.